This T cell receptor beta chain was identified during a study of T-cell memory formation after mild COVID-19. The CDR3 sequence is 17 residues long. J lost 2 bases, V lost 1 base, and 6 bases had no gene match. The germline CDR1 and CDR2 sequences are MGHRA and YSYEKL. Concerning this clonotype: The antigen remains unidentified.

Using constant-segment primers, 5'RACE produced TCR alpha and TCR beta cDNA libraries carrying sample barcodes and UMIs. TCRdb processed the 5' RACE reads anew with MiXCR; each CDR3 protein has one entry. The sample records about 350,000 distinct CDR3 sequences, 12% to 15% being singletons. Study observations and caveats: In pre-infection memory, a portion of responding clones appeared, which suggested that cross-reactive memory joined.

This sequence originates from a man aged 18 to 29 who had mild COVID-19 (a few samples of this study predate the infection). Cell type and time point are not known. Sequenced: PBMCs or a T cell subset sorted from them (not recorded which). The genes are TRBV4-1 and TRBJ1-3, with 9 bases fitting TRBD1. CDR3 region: CASSQAGQGKAGNTIYF. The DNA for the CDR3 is TGCGCCAGCAGCCAAGCTGGACAGGGGAAGGCTGGAAACACCATATATTTT.